The 3 T cell receptor beta chains reported below all come from one sample, sequenced in a study of control samples from healthy donors and cancer patients. The data were produced by immunoSEQ multiplex PCR, yet TCRdb's version contains in-frame clones alone and is incomplete. The sample yields about 150,000 clones, about 94% seen once. Sequencing input: blood. The receptors were sampled from a man aged 40-49 years in good health.

The chain combines TRBV19 with TRBJ1-4; TRBD1 is a possible D gene (6 bases). CDR3 length equals 16 residues. The V gene lost 7 bases and the J gene lost 3 bases, with 18 bases spanning the gap. Looked up from germline, CDR1 is LNHDA and CDR2 is SQIVND (reference sequence). The CDR3, as DNA: TGTGCCAGTACCAGAAGTCAGGGGCTCGCTAATGAAAAACTGTTTTTT. It is translated as CASTRSQGLANEKLFF.

The chain employs TRBV7-9 and TRBJ2-2; 7 nucleotides line up with TRBD1. From germline, CDR1 is SEHNR and CDR2 FQNEAQ (reference sequence). This CDR3 has 15 residues. With V trimmed by 5 bases and J by 2 bases, 5 bases remained unmatched. The CDR3: CASSPGQENTGELFF. CDR3 coding DNA: TGTGCCAGCAGCCCCGGACAGGAAAACACCGGGGAGCTGTTTTTT.

The chain joins TRBV5-1 to TRBJ2-3, with D possibly TRBD1 on 5 matching bases. Trimming left V 4 bases short and J 2 bases short, with 14 bases between. This CDR3 is 15 amino acids long. Germline CDR1 is SGHRS and CDR2 is YFSETQ. CDR3 bases: TGCGCCAGCAGCCTGGGGCGCGTCGTCACAGATACGCAGTATTTT. Amino acids: CASSLGRVVTDTQYF.